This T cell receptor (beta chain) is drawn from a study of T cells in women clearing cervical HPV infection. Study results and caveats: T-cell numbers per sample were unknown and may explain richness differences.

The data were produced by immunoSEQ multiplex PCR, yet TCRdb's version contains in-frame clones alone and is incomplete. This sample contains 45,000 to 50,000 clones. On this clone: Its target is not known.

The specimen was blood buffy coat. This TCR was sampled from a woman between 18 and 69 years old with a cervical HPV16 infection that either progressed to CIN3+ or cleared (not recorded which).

CDR3 region: CASSSTQGNYGYTF. The DNA read from the CDR3 is TGTGCCAGCAGCTCGACCCAGGGGAACTATGGC. This chain links TRBV11-3 with TRBJ1-2; TRBD1 is a possible D gene (6 bases). The read finishes 3 residues shy of the CDR3 end, and the germline J gene is used to complete it. CDR3 length: 14 residues. CDR1 is SGHNT, CDR2 YENEEA, per germline. V gave up 4 bases and J gave up 2 bases, with 11 bases separating them.